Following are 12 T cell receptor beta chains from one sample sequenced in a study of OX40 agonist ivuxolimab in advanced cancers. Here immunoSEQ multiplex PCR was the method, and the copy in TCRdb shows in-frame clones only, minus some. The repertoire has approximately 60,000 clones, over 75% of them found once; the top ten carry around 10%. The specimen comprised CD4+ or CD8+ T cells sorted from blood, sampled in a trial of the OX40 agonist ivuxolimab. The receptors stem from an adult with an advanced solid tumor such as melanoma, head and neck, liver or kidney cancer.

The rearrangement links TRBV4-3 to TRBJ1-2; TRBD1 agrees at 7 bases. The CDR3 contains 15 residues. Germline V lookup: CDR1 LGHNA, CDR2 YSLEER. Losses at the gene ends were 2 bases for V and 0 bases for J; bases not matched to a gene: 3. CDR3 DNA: TGCGCCAGCAGCCAAACGGGACAGACTAACTATGGCTACACCTTC. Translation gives CASSQTGQTNYGYTF.

CDR3 sequence: CASSPGAGETQYF. The DNA of the CDR3 is TGTGCCAGCAGTCCTGGAGCGGGGGAGACCCAGTACTTC. V gene TRBV6-6 combines with J gene TRBJ2-5, with 7 bases lining up with TRBD2. The V and J ends lost 5 bases and 5 bases, in that order; junction bases with no gene match: 5. The CDR3 is 13 residues long. CDR1 and CDR2 (germline): MNHNY, SVGAGI (reference sequence).

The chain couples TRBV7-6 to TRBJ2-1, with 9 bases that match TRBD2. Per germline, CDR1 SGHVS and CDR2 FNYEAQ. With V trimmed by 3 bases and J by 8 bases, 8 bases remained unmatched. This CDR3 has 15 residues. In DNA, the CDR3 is TGTGCCAGCAGCTTTAGCGGGAGTTCGGGGGATGAGCAGTTCTTC. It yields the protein CASSFSGSSGDEQFF.

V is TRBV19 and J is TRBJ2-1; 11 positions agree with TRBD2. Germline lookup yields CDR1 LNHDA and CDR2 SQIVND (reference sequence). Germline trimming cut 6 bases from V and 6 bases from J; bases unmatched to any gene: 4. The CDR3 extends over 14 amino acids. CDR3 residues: CASRLAGGPNEQFF. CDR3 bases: TGTGCCAGTAGGTTAGCGGGGGGGCCCAATGAGCAGTTCTTC.

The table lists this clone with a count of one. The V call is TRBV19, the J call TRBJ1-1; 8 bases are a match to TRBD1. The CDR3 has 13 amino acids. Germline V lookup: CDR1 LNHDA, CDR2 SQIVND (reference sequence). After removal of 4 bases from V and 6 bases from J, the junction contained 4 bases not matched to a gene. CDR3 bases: TGTGCCAGTAGTACAGGGGGCTTGGCTGAAGCTTTCTTT. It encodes CASSTGGLAEAFF. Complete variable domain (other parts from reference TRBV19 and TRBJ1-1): DGGITQSPKYLFRKEGQNVTLSCEQNLNHDAMYWYRQDPGQGLRLIYYSQIVNDFQKGDIAEGYSVSREKKESFPLTVTSAQKNPTAFYLCASSTGGLAEAFFGQGTRLTVV.

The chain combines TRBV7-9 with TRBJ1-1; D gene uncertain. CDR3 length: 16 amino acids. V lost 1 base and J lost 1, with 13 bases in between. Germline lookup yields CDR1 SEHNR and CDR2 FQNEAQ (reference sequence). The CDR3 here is CASSLGVAGSNTEAFF. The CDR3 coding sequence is TGTGCCAGCAGCTTAGGGGTAGCAGGATCGAACACTGAAGCTTTCTTT.

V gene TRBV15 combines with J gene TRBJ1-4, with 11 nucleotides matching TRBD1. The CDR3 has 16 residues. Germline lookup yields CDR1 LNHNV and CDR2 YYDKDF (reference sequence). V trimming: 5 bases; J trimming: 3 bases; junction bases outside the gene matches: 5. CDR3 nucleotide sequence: TGTGCCACCAGCCGCGGACAGGGGGCAGCTAATGAAAAACTGTTTTTT. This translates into CATSRGQGAANEKLFF.

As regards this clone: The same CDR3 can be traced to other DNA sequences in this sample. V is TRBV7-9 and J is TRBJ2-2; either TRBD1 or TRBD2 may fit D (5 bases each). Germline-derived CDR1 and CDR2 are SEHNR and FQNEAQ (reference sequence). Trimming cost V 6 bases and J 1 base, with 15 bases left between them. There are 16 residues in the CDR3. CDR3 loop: CASSPTGTRNTGELFF. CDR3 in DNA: TGTGCCAGCAGTCCAACCGGGACCCGGAACACCGGGGAGCTGTTTTTT.

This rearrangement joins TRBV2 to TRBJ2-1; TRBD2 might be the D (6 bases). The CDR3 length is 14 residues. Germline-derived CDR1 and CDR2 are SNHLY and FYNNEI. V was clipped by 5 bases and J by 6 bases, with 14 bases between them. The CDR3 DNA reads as TGTGCCAGCAGTCCAAGCGGGTCAACCAATGAGCAGTTCTTC. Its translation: CASSPSGSTNEQFF.

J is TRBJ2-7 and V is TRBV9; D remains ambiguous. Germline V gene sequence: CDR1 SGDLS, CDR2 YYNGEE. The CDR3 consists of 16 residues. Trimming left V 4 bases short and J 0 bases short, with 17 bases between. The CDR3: CASSPTGRKSSYEQYF. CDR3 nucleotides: TGTGCCAGCAGCCCCACCGGGCGTAAAAGCTCCTACGAGCAGTACTTC.

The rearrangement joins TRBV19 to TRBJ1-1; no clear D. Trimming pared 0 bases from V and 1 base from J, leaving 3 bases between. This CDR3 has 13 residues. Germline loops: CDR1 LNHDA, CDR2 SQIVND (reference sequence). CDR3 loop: CASSIETNTEAFF. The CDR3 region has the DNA TGTGCCAGTAGTATAGAAACGAACACTGAAGCTTTCTTT.

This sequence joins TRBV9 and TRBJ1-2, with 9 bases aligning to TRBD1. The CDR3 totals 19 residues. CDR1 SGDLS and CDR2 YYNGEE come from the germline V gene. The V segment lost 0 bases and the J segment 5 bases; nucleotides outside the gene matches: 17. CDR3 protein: CASSVAGTRDREAGYGYTF. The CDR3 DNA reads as TGTGCCAGCAGCGTAGCAGGGACCCGGGACAGGGAGGCGGGATATGGCTACACCTTC.